This T cell receptor (beta chain) was recovered during a study of post-analysis software for immune sequencing data. Study findings and constraints: The study found TRBV5-6, TRBV5-1 and TRBV20-1 among roughly 5 TRBV segments more frequent in patients than controls. Normalized Chao1 diversity in multiple sclerosis patients fell significantly below that of controls.

Trimming left V 3 bases short and J 0 bases short, with 8 bases between. Germline-derived CDR1 and CDR2 are SGHTA and FQGNSA. The CDR3 spans 14 residues. Unique molecular identifiers featured in each of the TCR beta cDNA libraries. Once roughly 0.85 to 11 million T cells were used, roughly 490,000 cDNA molecules resulted. A single record per CDR3 protein comes from TCRdb applying MiXCR to the PCR reads. The repertoire has hundreds of thousands of distinct CDR3 sequences, around 44% of them found once; the top ten carry more than 1.5%. Details on this clonotype: Its specificity is not known.

Sequencing used blood. The chain joins TRBV7-2 to TRBJ1-1; no reliable D call. This TCR was sampled from a girl aged 10 to 17 with multiple sclerosis. The CDR3 is CASSFISLNTEAFF. CDR3 nucleotide sequence: TGTGCCAGCAGCTTTATAAGTTTGAACACTGAAGCTTTCTTT.